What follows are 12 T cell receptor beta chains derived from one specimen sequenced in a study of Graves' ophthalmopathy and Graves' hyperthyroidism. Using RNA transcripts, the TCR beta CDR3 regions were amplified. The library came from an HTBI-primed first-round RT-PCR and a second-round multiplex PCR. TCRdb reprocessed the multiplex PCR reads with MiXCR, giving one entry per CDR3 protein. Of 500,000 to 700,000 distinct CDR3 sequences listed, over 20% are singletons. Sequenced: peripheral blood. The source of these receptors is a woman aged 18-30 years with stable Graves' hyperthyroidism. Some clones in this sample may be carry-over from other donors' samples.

The CDR3 reads CASSSLMSTTGELFF. The CDR3 coding sequence is TGTGCCAGCAGCTCGCTAATGAGCACGACCGGGGAGCTGTTTTTT. V usage is TRBV7-8 and J usage is TRBJ2-2; no firm D call. Trimming took 4 bases from V and 5 from J, leaving 14 bases between them. The CDR3 spans 15 residues. Germline assignment: CDR1 SGHVS and CDR2 FQNEAQ.

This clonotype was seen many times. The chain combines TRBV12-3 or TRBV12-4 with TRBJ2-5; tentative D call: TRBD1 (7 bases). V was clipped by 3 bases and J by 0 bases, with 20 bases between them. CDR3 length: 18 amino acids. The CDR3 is CASSFNWNLRGDQETQYF. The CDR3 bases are TGTGCCAGCAGTTTTAATTGGAACCTCAGGGGGGACCAAGAGACCCAGTACTTC.

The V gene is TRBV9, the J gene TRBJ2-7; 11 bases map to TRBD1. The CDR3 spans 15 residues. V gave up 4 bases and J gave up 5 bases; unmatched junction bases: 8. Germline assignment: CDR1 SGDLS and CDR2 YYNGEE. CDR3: CASSLGQGAFHEQYF. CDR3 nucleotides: TGTGCCAGCAGCTTAGGACAGGGGGCCTTCCACGAGCAGTACTTC. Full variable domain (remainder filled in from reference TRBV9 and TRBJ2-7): DSGVTQTPKHLITATGQRVTLRCSPRSGDLSVYWYQQSLDQGLQFLIQYYNGEERAKGNILERFSAQQFPDLHSELNLSSLELGDSALYFCASSLGQGAFHEQYFGPGTRLTVT.

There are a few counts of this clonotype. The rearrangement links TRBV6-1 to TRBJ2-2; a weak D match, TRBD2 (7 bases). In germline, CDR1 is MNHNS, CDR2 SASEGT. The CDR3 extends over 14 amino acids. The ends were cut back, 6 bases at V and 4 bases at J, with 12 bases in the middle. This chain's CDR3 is CASSWGGGTGELFF. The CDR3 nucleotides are TGTGCCAGCAGCTGGGGAGGGGGCACCGGGGAGCTGTTTTTT.

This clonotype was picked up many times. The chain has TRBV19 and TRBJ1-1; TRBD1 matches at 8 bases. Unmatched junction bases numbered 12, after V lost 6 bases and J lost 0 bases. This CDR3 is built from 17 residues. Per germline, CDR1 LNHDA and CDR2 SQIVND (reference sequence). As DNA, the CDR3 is TGTGCCAGTAGCCCGACAGGGGCGGAACTTATGAACACTGAAGCTTTCTTT. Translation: CASSPTGAELMNTEAFF.

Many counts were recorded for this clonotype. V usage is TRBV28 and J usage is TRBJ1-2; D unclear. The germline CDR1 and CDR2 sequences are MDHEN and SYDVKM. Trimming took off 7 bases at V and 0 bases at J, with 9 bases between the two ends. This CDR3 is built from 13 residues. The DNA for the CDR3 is TGTGCCAGCATGCTGGGAGCTAACTATGGCTACACCTTC. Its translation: CASMLGANYGYTF.

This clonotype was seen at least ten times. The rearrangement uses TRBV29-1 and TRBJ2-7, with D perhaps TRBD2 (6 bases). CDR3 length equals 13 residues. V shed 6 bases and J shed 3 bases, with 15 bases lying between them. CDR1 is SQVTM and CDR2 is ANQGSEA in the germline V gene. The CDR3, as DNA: TGCAGCGTGACCCTTAGCGGAAACTACGAGCAGTACTTC. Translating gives CSVTLSGNYEQYF.

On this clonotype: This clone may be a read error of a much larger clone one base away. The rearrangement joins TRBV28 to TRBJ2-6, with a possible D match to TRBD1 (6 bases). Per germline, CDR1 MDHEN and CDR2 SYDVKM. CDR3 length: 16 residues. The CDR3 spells CASSQQQGSGAYVLTF. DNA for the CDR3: TGTGCCAGCAGTCAACAACAGGGATCTGGGGCCTACGTCCTGACTTTC.

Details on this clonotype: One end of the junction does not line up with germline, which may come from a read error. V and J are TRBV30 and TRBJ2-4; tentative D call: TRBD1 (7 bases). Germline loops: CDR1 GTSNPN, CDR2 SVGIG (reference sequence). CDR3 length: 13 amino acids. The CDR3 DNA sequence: TGTGCCTGGAGAGAGGCAGGGGGGAGCATTAAGTACTTC. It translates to CAWREAGGSIKYF.

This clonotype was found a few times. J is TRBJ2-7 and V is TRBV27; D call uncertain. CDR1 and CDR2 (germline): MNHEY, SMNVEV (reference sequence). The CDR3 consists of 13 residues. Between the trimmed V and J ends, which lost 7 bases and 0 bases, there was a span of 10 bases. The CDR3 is CASKGQISYEQYF. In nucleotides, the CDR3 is TGTGCCAGCAAGGGTCAGATCTCCTACGAGCAGTACTTC.

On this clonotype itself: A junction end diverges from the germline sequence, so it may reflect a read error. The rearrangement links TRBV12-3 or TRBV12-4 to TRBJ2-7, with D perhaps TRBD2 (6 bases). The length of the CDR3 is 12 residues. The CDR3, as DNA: TGTCCCAGCAGCGCCGGGGGCTACGAGCAGTACTTC. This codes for CPSSAGGYEQYF.

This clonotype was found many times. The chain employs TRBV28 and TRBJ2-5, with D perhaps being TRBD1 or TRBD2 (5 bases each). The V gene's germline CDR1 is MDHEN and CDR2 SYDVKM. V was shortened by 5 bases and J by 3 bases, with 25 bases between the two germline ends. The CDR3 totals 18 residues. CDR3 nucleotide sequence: TGTGCCAGCAGTCAGACAATAGGGGACCGAGGGGTAGAAGAGACCCAGTACTTC. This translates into CASSQTIGDRGVEETQYF.